This T cell receptor beta chain came from a study of OX40 agonist ivuxolimab in advanced cancers. The method was immunoSEQ multiplex PCR; TCRdb's version includes in-frame clones alone and lacks a portion of them. The sample lists 30,000 to 40,000 clones; about 74% were seen once. This TCR was recovered from an adult with an advanced solid tumor such as melanoma, head and neck, liver or kidney cancer. This specimen was CD4+ or CD8+ T cells sorted from blood, taken in a trial of the OX40 agonist ivuxolimab.

The CDR3 DNA reads TGTGCCAGCAGCTTAGGGTTTGGCCTCGCGCAAAACATTCAGTACTTC. It encodes CASSLGFGLAQNIQYF. The J gene is TRBJ2-4, the V gene TRBV7-6; the D is unclear. CDR1 and CDR2 (germline): SGHVS, FNYEAQ. This CDR3 has 16 residues. V lost 1 base to trimming and J lost 5 bases, with 15 bases between them.